This T cell receptor (delta chain) stems from a study of gamma-delta T cells after stem cell transplantation. Comment on this clone: One base separates it from a far larger clone, so it is likely a read error.

The CDR3 has 26 amino acids. The V gene's germline CDR1 is TSWWSYY and CDR2 QGS. Trimming took 0 bases from V and 7 from J; bases not matched to a gene: 36. TCRdb re-called the RT-PCR reads with CATT. The table includes 1,000 to 1,500 delta-chain clones, about 29% detected once. Sequenced: gamma-delta T cells. The sequence came from a human donor. It is not recorded whose cells these are; they may come from a transplant donor. The chain couples TRDV1 to TRDJ1, with TRDD3 matching over 12 bases. The CDR3 sequence: CALGELGVGTKLPSTYWGIPLFKLIF. CDR3 DNA sequence: TGTGCTCTTGGGGAACTAGGGGTTGGTACGAAACTTCCTAGCACGTACTGGGGGATACCCTTGTTTAAACTCATCTTT.